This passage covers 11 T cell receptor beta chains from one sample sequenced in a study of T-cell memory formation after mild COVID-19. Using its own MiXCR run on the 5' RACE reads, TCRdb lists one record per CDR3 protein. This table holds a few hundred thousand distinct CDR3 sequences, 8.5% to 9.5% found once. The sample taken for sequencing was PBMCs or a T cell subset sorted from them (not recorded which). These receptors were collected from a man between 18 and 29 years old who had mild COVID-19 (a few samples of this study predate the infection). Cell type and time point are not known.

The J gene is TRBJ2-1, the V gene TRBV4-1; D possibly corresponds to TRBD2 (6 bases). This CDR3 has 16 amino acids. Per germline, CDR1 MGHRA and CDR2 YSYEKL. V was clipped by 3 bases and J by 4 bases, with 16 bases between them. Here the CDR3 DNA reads TGCGCCAGCAGCCAGACGGAAGCGGGCCTATACAATGAGCAGTTCTTC. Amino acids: CASSQTEAGLYNEQFF.

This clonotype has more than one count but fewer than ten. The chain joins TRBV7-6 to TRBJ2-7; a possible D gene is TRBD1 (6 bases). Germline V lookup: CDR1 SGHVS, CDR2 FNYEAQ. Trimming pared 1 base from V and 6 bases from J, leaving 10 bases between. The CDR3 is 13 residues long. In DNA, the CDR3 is TGTGCCAGCAGCTTAGGGCAGGGGCTCGAGCAGTACGTC. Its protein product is CASSLGQGLEQYV.

Here the CDR3 DNA reads TGCAGTGCTAGGGAGCTGCGTGGCTACACCTTC. This codes for CSARELRGYTF. The rearrangement links TRBV20-1 to TRBJ1-2; D unclear. Trimming stripped 3 bases from V and 7 bases from J, with 9 bases between. The CDR3 totals 11 residues. Germline V gene data show CDR1 as DFQATT and CDR2 as SNEGSKA (reference sequence).

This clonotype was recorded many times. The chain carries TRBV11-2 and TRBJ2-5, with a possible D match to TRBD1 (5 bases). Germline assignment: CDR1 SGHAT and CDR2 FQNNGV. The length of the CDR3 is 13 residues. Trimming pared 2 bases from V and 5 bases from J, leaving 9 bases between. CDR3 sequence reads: CASSLTGAETQYF. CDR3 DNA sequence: TGTGCCAGCAGCTTAACAGGCGCGGAGACCCAGTACTTC. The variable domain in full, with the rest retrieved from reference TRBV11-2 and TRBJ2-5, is EAGVAQSPRYKIIEKRQSVAFWCNPISGHATLYWYQQILGQGPKLLIQFQNNGVVDDSQLPKDRFSAERLKGVDSTLKIQPAKLEDSAVYLCASSLTGAETQYFGPGTRLLVL.

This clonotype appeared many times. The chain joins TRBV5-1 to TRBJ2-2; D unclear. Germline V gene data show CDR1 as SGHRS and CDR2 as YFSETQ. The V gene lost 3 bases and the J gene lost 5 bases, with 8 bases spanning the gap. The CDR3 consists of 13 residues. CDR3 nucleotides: TGCGCCAGCAGCTCCACTTTGACCGGGGAGCTGTTTTTT. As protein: CASSSTLTGELFF.

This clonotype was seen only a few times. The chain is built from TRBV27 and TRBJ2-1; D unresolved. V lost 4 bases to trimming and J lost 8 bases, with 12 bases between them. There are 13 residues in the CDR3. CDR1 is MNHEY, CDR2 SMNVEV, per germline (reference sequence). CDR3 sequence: CASSSLDHYEQFF. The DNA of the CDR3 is TGTGCCAGCAGTTCCCTGGACCACTATGAGCAGTTCTTC.

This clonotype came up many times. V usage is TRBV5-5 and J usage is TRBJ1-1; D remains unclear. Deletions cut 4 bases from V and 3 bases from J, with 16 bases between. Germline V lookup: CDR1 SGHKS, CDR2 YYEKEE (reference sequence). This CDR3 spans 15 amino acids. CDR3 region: CASSTAAEGYTEAFF. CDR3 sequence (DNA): TGTGCCAGCAGCACCGCGGCAGAGGGATACACTGAAGCTTTCTTT.

The CDR3 coding sequence is TGTGCCAGCAGCTTCCCAAGTACATATGGCTACACCTTC. This gives the protein CASSFPSTYGYTF. The genes are TRBV7-2 and TRBJ1-2, with no clear D. Trimming stripped 3 bases from V and 5 bases from J, with 10 bases between. Germline CDR1 is SGHTA and CDR2 is FQGNSA. CDR3 size: 13 residues.

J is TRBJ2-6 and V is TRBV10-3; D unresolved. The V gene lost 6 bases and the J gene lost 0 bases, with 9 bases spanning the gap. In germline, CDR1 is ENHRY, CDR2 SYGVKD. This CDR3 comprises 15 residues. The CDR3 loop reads CAISERYSGANVLTF. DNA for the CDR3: TGTGCCATCAGCGAAAGATACTCTGGGGCCAACGTCCTGACTTTC.

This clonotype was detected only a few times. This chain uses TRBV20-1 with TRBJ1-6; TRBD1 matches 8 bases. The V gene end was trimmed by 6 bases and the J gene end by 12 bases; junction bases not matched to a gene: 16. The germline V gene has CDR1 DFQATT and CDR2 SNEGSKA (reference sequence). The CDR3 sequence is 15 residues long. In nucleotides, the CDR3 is TGCAGTGCCGACGCCGACACGGGACAGGATCAACCCCTCCACTTT. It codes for CSADADTGQDQPLHF.

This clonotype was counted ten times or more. The CDR3 DNA is TGTGCCAGCAGGGAGGACCCCACCTACGAGCAGTACTTC. Its protein product is CASREDPTYEQYF. The chain joins TRBV27 to TRBJ2-7; possible D gene TRBD2, 5 bases. Trimming pared 6 bases from V and 2 bases from J, leaving 11 bases between. The length of the CDR3 is 13 residues. The germline gives CDR1 MNHEY, CDR2 SMNVEV (reference sequence).